The clone carrying this T cell receptor beta chain has only a few counts. Per the germline V gene, CDR1 is SGHVS and CDR2 is FQNEAQ. The CDR3 consists of 14 residues. Trimming pared 5 bases from V and 2 bases from J, leaving 10 bases between. The source of the sample is a study of control samples from healthy donors and cancer patients. Sequencing was performed with immunoSEQ multiplex PCR; in TCRdb, only in-frame clones are kept and a portion is missing. In the table there are approximately 100,000 clones, almost 85% of which are singletons. The clonotype originates from a man aged 55 to 70 in good health. Sequencing was done on a sample of blood. The V call is TRBV7-8, the J call TRBJ1-5, with D possibly matching TRBD1 (5 bases). In DNA, the CDR3 is TGTGCCAGCAGCGTCGGGACTCGCAATCAGCCCCAGCATTTT. Encoded protein: CASSVGTRNQPQHF.